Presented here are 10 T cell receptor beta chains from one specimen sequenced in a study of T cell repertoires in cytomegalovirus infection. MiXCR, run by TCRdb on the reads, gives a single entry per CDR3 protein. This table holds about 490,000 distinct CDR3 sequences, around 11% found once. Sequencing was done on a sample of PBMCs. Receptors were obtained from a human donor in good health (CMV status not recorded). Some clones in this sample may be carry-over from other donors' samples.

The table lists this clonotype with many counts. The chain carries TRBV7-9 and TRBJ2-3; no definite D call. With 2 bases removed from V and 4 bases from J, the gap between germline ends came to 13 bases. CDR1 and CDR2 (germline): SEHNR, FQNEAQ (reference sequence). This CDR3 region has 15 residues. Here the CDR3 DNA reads TGTGCCAGCAGCTTACGGCTTGACGTATCAGATACGCAGTATTTT. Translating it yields CASSLRLDVSDTQYF.

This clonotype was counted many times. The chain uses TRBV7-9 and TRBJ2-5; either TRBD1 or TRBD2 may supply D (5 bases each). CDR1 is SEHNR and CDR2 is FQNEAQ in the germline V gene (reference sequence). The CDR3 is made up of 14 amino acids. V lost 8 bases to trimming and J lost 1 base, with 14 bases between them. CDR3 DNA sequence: TGTGCCAGCCGGGGCAGATCTTTCCAAGAGACCCAGTACTTC. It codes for CASRGRSFQETQYF.

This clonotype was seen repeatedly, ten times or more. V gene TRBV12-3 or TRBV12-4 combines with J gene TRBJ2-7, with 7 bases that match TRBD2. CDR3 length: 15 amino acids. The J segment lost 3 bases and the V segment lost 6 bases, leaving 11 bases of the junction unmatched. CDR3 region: CASSLGQGGSYEQYF. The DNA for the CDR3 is TGTGCCAGCAGCCTGGGCCAGGGAGGGAGCTACGAGCAGTACTTC.

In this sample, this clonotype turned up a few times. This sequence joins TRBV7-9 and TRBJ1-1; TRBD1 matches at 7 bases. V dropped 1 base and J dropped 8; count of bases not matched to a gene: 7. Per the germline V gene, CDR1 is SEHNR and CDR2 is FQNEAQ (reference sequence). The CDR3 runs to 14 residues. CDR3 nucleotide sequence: TGTGCCAGCAGCTTAGGAGCGGCAGGGGGGGAAGCTTTCTTT. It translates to CASSLGAAGGEAFF. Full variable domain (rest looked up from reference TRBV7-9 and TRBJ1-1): DTGVSQNPRHKITKRGQNVTFRCDPISEHNRLYWYRQTLGQGPEFLTYFQNEAQLEKSRLLSDRFSAERPKGSFSTLEIQRTEQGDSAMYLCASSLGAAGGEAFFGQGTRLTVV.

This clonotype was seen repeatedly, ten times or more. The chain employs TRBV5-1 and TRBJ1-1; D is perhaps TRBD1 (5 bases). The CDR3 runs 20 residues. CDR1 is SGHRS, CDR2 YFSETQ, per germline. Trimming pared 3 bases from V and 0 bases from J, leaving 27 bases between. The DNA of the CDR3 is TGCGCCAGCAGCTGGAACCGAGGATCCCACCCGACAGATTTGAACACTGAAGCTTTCTTT. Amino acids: CASSWNRGSHPTDLNTEAFF.

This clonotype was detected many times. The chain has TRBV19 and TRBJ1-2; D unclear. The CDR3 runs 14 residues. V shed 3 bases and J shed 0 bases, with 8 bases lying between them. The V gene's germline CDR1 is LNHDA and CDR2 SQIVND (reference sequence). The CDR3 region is CASSIGGSNYGYTF. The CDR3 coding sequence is TGTGCCAGTAGTATCGGCGGCTCTAACTATGGCTACACCTTC.

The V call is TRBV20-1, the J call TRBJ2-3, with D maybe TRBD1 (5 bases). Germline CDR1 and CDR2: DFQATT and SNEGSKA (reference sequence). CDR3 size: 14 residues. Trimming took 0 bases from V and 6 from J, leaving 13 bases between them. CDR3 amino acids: CSARDPRVSDTQYF. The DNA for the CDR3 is TGCAGTGCTAGAGATCCCAGGGTTTCGGATACGCAGTATTTT.

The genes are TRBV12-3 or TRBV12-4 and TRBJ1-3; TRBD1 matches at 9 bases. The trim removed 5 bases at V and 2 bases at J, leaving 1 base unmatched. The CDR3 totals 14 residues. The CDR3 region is CASSRQGAGNTIYF. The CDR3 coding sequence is TGTGCCAGCAGTCGACAGGGGGCTGGAAACACCATATATTTT.

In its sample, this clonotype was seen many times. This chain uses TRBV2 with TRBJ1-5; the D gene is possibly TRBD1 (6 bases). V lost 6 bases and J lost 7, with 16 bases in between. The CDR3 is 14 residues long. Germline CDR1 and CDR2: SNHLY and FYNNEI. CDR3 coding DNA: TGTGCCAGCAGGATGGACAGCAGGGGACAGCCCCAGCATTTT. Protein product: CASRMDSRGQPQHF.

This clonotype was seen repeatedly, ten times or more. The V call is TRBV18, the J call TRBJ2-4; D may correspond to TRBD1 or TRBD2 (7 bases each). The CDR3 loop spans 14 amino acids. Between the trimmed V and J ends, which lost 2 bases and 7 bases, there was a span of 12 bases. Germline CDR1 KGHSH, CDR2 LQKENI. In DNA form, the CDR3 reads TGTGCCAGCTCACCAACAGGGGAGGGGAACATTCAGTACTTC. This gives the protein CASSPTGEGNIQYF.